Following are 19 T cell receptor beta chains from one sample sequenced in a study of T cells after yellow fever vaccination. TCRdb ran MiXCR on the 5' RACE reads and lists one entry per CDR3 protein. The sample includes 90,000 to 130,000 distinct CDR3 sequences, more than 7.5% of them seen just once. The sequencing here drew on CD8+ T cells sorted from PBMCs, taken 45 days after the yellow fever booster vaccination. Receptor source: a man aged 30-40 years who received the YFV17D yellow fever vaccine.

The rearrangement uses TRBV11-2 and TRBJ2-5; 10 bases match TRBD1. The ends lost 5 bases at V and 4 bases at J; junction bases unmatched: 4. Germline CDR1 reads SGHAT; CDR2 reads FQNNGV. This CDR3 region has 14 residues. CDR3 nucleotide sequence: TGTGCCAGCAGCAGCGGGACAGGGGTAGAGACCCAGTACTTC. Translated, it gives CASSSGTGVETQYF.

This clonotype came up many times. This chain links TRBV6-5 with TRBJ2-5; D possibly corresponds to TRBD2 (6 bases). With 2 bases removed from V and 1 base from J, the gap between germline ends came to 11 bases. The germline V gene has CDR1 MNHEY and CDR2 SVGAGI. This CDR3 is 15 amino acids long. CDR3 sequence (DNA): TGTGCCAGCAGTTACCTTACTAGCCCCCAAGAGACCCAGTACTTC. Translated, it gives CASSYLTSPQETQYF.

At least ten counts were recorded for this clonotype. This chain joins TRBV28 and TRBJ2-3; 7 bases match TRBD2. V gave up 2 bases and J gave up 4 bases; unmatched junction bases: 3. The CDR3 spans 14 residues. From germline, CDR1 is MDHEN and CDR2 SYDVKM. The CDR3 loop reads CASSLSLAADTQYF. The DNA of the CDR3 is TGTGCCAGCAGTTTAAGTCTAGCGGCAGATACGCAGTATTTT.

This clonotype has a count of ten or more. This chain uses TRBV9 with TRBJ2-2; 9 positions agree with TRBD2. The V gene's germline CDR1 is SGDLS and CDR2 YYNGEE. The J segment lost 6 bases and the V segment lost 3 bases, leaving 3 bases of the junction unmatched. The CDR3 runs to 14 residues. CDR3 coding DNA: TGTGCCAGCAGCGATCTAGCGGGGTCCGGGGAGCTGTTTTTT. Protein product: CASSDLAGSGELFF.

This clonotype was counted many times. V and J are TRBV7-6 and TRBJ2-3; a possible D gene is TRBD2 (6 bases). The length of the CDR3 is 16 residues. CDR1 and CDR2 (germline): SGHVS, FNYEAQ. V was clipped by 6 bases and J by 5 bases, with 21 bases between them. The CDR3 DNA reads as TGTGCCAGCAGTCCAGAGGGAGGACCTGCGGGAGATACGCAGTATTTT. Protein product: CASSPEGGPAGDTQYF.

The rearrangement uses TRBV5-5 and TRBJ2-7, with D possibly matching TRBD1 (5 bases). The CDR3 has 14 residues. Deletions cut 0 bases from V and 2 bases from J, with 9 bases between. Germline values: CDR1 SGHKS, CDR2 YYEKEE (reference sequence). The CDR3 reads CASSLETVTYEQYF. DNA for the CDR3: TGTGCCAGCAGCTTGGAGACAGTCACCTACGAGCAGTACTTC.

This clonotype was found many times. The rearrangement uses TRBV7-9 and TRBJ2-1; 7 bases map to TRBD1. Per germline, CDR1 SEHNR and CDR2 FQNEAQ (reference sequence). After removal of 1 base from V and 8 bases from J, the junction contained 8 bases not matched to a gene. The CDR3 contains 15 residues. CDR3 DNA: TGTGCCAGCAGCTTAGGACAGGGTGGGATCGATGAGCAGTTCTTC. This sequence encodes CASSLGQGGIDEQFF.

The rearrangement links TRBV28 to TRBJ1-1; 8 bases map to TRBD1. The germline V gene has CDR1 MDHEN and CDR2 SYDVKM. The V gene end was trimmed by 6 bases and the J gene end by 4 bases; junction bases not matched to a gene: 7. The CDR3 runs 14 residues. CDR3 amino acids: CASRAGQGITEAFF. Written as DNA, the CDR3 is TGTGCCAGCAGGGCAGGACAGGGAATCACTGAAGCTTTCTTT.

This chain connects TRBV28 to TRBJ2-3; 11 positions match TRBD2. Germline CDR1 MDHEN, CDR2 SYDVKM. The CDR3 totals 16 residues. V gave up 6 bases and J gave up 4 bases; unmatched junction bases: 9. CDR3 nucleotide sequence: TGTGCCAGCAGGTCGATAGCGGGAGGGGAGGCAGATACGCAGTATTTT. It codes for CASRSIAGGEADTQYF.

This clonotype was found many times. The V call is TRBV2, the J call TRBJ1-2; 8 nucleotides align to TRBD1. The CDR3 is made up of 15 amino acids. The germline V gene has CDR1 SNHLY and CDR2 FYNNEI. V shed 3 bases, J shed 4 bases, and the junction held 7 bases outside the gene matches. CDR3 protein: CASSDEDRVVYGYTF. CDR3 nucleotide sequence: TGTGCCAGCAGTGATGAGGACAGGGTTGTCTATGGCTACACCTTC.

This clonotype was counted at least ten times. The genes are TRBV10-1 and TRBJ2-7, with D uncertain. Germline V gives CDR1 WNHNN, CDR2 SYGVQD (reference sequence). V was pared by 0 bases and J by 2 bases, with 8 bases between. This CDR3 has 14 amino acids. CDR3 residues: CASSESGHPYEQYF. CDR3 nucleotide sequence: TGCGCCAGCAGTGAGTCCGGCCACCCCTACGAGCAGTACTTC.

Many counts were recorded for this clonotype. The rearrangement joins TRBV27 to TRBJ2-1; possibly TRBD1 for D (5 bases). The CDR3 extends over 15 amino acids. Germline V gene data show CDR1 as MNHEY and CDR2 as SMNVEV (reference sequence). V gave up 7 bases and J gave up 0 bases, with 13 bases separating them. The CDR3 DNA reads TGTGCCAGCACCTCAGGGTCAGGCTCCTACAATGAGCAGTTCTTC. This sequence encodes CASTSGSGSYNEQFF.

This clonotype occurred many times. The chain recombines TRBV28 with TRBJ2-3, with TRBD2 identical over 12 bases. This CDR3 has 18 residues. The V segment lost 4 bases and the J segment 2 bases; nucleotides outside the gene matches: 10. The V gene's germline CDR1 is MDHEN and CDR2 SYDVKM. CDR3: CASSSGLAGLAPTDTQYF. Written as DNA, the CDR3 is TGTGCCAGCAGTTCCGGACTAGCGGGACTCGCCCCCACAGATACGCAGTATTTT.

This clonotype was seen a few times. V is TRBV4-3 and J is TRBJ2-5, with D possibly TRBD2 on 5 matching bases. Trimming cost V 0 bases and J 7 bases, with 15 bases left between them. Per germline, CDR1 LGHNA and CDR2 YSLEER. The CDR3 is made up of 15 amino acids. This chain's CDR3 is CASSQEAPSEGTQYF. CDR3 bases: TGCGCCAGCAGCCAAGAGGCCCCCTCCGAGGGGACCCAGTACTTC.

This clonotype came up many times. V gene TRBV7-9 combines with J gene TRBJ2-3; 9 bases align to TRBD1. Germline-derived CDR1 and CDR2 are SEHNR and FQNEAQ (reference sequence). CDR3 size: 15 residues. Trimming removed 4 bases from V and 4 bases from J; junction bases left unmatched: 6. CDR3 in amino acids: CASSSRDRVPDTQYF. The CDR3 DNA is TGTGCCAGCAGCTCCCGGGACAGGGTCCCAGATACGCAGTATTTT.

The J gene is TRBJ2-2, the V gene TRBV5-6, with a weak D call TRBD2 (5 bases). CDR1 is SGHDT, CDR2 YYEEEE, per germline. V was pared by 4 bases and J by 4 bases, with 17 bases between. CDR3 size: 16 residues. CDR3 nucleotide sequence: TGTGCCAGCAGCCCCTTCGTGGGAGCGGTCACCGGGGAGCTGTTTTTT. Its translation: CASSPFVGAVTGELFF.

The chain joins TRBV5-6 to TRBJ2-1; D call uncertain. The CDR3 extends over 15 amino acids. V gave up 0 bases and J gave up 4 bases, with 11 bases separating them. Germline CDR1 reads SGHDT; CDR2 reads YYEEEE. For the CDR3, the DNA is TGTGCCAGCAGCTTGGGGCAGCCTCCTTACAATGAGCAGTTCTTC. This translates into CASSLGQPPYNEQFF.

This clonotype was recorded many times. This chain links TRBV29-1 with TRBJ2-7; perhaps D is TRBD1 or TRBD2 (5 bases each). Germline CDR1 reads SQVTM; CDR2 reads ANQGSEA. The length of the CDR3 is 14 residues. Trimming took 4 bases from V and 0 from J, leaving 13 bases between them. CDR3 loop: CSVGGTASSYEQYF. The CDR3 nucleotides are TGCAGCGTTGGTGGGACGGCTAGCTCCTACGAGCAGTACTTC.

This clonotype has ten or more counts. The chain's CDR3 is CATSRDRGSTDTQYF. The CDR3 DNA is TGTGCCACCAGCAGAGACAGGGGATCGACAGATACGCAGTATTTT. This sequence joins TRBV15 and TRBJ2-3; a weak D match, TRBD1 (6 bases). CDR1 and CDR2 from the germline V gene are LNHNV and YYDKDF (reference sequence). Between the trimmed V and J ends, which lost 0 bases and 3 bases, there was a span of 10 bases. The CDR3 is 15 residues long. Using reference TRBV15 and TRBJ2-3 for the parts outside the CDR3, the full variable domain is DAMVIQNPRYQVTQFGKPVTLSCSQTLNHNVMYWYQQKSSQAPKLLFHYYDKDFNNEADTPDNFQSRRPNTSFCFLDIRSPGLGDTAMYLCATSRDRGSTDTQYFGPGTRLTVL.